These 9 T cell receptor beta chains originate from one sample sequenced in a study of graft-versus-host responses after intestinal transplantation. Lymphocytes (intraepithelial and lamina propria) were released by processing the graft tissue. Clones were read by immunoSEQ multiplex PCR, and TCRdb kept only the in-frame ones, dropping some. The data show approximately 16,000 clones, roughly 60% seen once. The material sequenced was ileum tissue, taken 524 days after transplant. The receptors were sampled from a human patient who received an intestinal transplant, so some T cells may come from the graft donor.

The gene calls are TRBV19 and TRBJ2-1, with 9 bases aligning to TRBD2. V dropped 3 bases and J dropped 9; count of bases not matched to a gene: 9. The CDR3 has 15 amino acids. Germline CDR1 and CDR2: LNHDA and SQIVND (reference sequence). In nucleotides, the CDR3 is TGTGCCAGTAGTATCCCAGCGGGGGGACGGAGTGAGCAGTTCTTC. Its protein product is CASSIPAGGRSEQFF.

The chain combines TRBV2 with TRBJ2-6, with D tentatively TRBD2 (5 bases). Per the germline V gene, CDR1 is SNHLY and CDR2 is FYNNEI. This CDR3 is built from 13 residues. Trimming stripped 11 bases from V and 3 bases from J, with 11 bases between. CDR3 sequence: CAAAAGGANVLTF. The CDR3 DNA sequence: TGTGCCGCTGCTGCGGGTGGGGCCAACGTCCTGACTTTC. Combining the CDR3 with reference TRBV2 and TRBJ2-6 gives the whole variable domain EPEVTQTPSHQVTQMGQEVILRCVPISNHLYFYWYRQILGQKVEFLVSFYNNEISEKSEIFDDQFSVERPDGSNFTLKIRSTKLEDSAMYFCAAAAGGANVLTFGAGSRLTVL.

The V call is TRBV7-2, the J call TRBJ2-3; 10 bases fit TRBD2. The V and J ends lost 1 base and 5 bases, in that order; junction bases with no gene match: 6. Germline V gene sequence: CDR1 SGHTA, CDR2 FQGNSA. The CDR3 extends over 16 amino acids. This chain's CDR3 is CASSLDRLAGVDTQYF. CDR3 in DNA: TGTGCCAGCAGCTTAGATAGGCTAGCGGGGGTAGATACGCAGTATTTT.

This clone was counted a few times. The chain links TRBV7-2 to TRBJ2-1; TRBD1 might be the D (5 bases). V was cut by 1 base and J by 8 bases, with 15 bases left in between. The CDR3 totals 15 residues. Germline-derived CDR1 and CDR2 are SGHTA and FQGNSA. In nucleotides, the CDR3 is TGTGCCAGCAGCTTAGAGGGCCGACAGTTCTATGAGCAGTTCTTC. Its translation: CASSLEGRQFYEQFF.

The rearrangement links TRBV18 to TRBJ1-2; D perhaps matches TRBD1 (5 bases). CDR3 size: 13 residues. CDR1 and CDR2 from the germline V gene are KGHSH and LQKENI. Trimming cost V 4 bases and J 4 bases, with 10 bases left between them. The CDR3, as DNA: TGTGCCAGCTCACACTACGACAGCTATGGCTACACCTTC. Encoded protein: CASSHYDSYGYTF.

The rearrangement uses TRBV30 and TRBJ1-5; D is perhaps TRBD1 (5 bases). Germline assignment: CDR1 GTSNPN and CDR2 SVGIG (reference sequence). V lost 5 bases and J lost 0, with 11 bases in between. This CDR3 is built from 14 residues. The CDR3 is CAWGDRYSNQPQHF. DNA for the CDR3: TGTGCCTGGGGTGACAGATATAGCAATCAGCCCCAGCATTTT.

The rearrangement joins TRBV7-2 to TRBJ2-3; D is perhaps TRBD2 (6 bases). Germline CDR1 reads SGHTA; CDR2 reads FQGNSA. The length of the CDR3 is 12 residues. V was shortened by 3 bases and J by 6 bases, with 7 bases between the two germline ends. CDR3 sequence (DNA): TGTGCCAGCAGCTTGGGGAGGGATACGCAGTATTTT. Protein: CASSLGRDTQYF. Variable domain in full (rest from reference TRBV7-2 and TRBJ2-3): GAGVSQSPSNKVTEKGKDVELRCDPISGHTALYWYRQSLGQGLEFLIYFQGNSAPDKSGLPSDRFSAERTGGSVSTLTIQRTQQEDSAVYLCASSLGRDTQYFGPGTRLTVL.

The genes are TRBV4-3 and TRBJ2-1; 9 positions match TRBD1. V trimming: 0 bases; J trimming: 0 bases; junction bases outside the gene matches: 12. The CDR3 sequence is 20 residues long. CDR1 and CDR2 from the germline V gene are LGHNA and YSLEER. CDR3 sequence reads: CASSQDRGTGRISSYNEQFF. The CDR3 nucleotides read TGCGCCAGCAGCCAAGATCGGGGGACAGGGAGAATTAGCTCCTACAATGAGCAGTTCTTC.

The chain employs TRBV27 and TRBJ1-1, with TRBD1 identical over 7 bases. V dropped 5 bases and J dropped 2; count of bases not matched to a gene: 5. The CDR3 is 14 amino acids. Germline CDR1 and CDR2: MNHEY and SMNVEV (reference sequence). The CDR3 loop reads CASSPGTANTEAFF. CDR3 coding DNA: TGTGCCAGCAGTCCAGGGACAGCTAACACTGAAGCTTTCTTT.